This TCR beta chain was sequenced during a study of molecular identifiers for immune sequencing clone quantification. Whole-study results and caveats: Jurkat TCR RNA from one cell was spiked into about a million naive cells, and it was reportedly detectable there. Sizes of clones that are highly expanded could be underestimated (if identical TCR molecules share a barcode).

Via MiXCR, TCRdb re-called the PCR reads, giving one row per CDR3 protein. The sample includes approximately 550,000 distinct CDR3 sequences, about 21% seen only once; the top ten take 0.7% to 1%. Sequencing libraries of naive CD8 cells derived from around 20,000 to 990,000 sorted cells with 10%, 30% or 50% RNA. CDR1 is MNHEY and CDR2 is SMNVEV in the germline V gene (reference sequence). V lost 6 bases and J 11 bases, leaving 22 bases between the germline ends. There are 14 residues in the CDR3. The sample holds many counts of this clonotype. The target antigen is unknown. V is TRBV27 and J is TRBJ1-1; D possibly corresponds to TRBD1 (6 bases). This sequence originates from a human donor in good health. Some libraries in this study had Jurkat cell RNA spiked in. Sequencing used naive CD8+ T cells from blood, with Jurkat cell RNA spiked in. The subset: FACS-sorted CD8+CD4-CCR7+CD45RA+ naive T cells. DNA of the CDR3: TGTGCCAGCAGACTCAGGGGAGGGGCCGTGAGCGCTTTCTTT. Its translation is CASRLRGGAVSAFF.